The rows below give T cell receptor beta chains drawn from one sample of a study of beta chain features in type 1 diabetes. Produced via immunoSEQ multiplex PCR; TCRdb's table is partial and in-frame only. The table has roughly 730,000 clones, around an eighth seen once. The sequenced material came from naive CD4+ T cells from blood. Receptors were obtained from a man younger than 30 with type 1 diabetes. CDR3s include the opening cysteine and the closing phenylalanine or tryptophan. The D gene is left open where the match is weak. Rows may omit the clone size; those that give it use once, few, many or a size class.

clone_size,j_call,v_call,d_call,cdr3_nt,cdr3_aa
few,TRBJ1-1,TRBV4-1,-,TGCGCCAGCAGCCCATTCGACAGTCCTACTGAAGCTTTCTTT,CASSPFDSPTEAFF
-,TRBJ2-2,TRBV5-1,TRBD1,TGCGCCAGCAGCTTGCCCTACCCCGGGACAGTTAACACCGGGGAGCTGTTTTTT,CASSLPYPGTVNTGELFF
-,TRBJ1-1,TRBV2,TRBD1,TGTGCCAGCAGTGAACAGGGGGCCCTGAACACTGAAGCTTTCTTT,CASSEQGALNTEAFF
few,TRBJ2-3,TRBV2,TRBD2,TGTGCCAGCACCGACCGGGGGGGCGAAGATACGCAGTATTTT,CASTDRGGEDTQYF
few,TRBJ2-3,TRBV25-1,-,TGTGCCAGCAGTGCCAGCGCAGGGGCTGGGTATTTT,CASSASAGAGYF
few,TRBJ2-1,TRBV30,-,TGTGCCTGGAGTCCGGAGGGGATTGGTGAGCAGTTCTTC,CAWSPEGIGEQFF
-,TRBJ1-2,TRBV6-1,-,TGTGCCAGCAGTCAGCACGAAGACTATGGCTACACCTTC,CASSQHEDYGYTF
few,TRBJ1-1,TRBV19,-,TGTGCCAGTAGTCCAGGCCCTATCCGGGATTCGAACACTGAAGCTTTCTTT,CASSPGPIRDSNTEAFF
-,TRBJ2-4,TRBV9,-,TGTGCCAGCAGCGTGGGACAGTACGGGGGCATTCAGTACTTC,CASSVGQYGGIQYF
-,TRBJ2-5,TRBV7-2,-,TGTGCCAGCAGCCAAGGGGGAGAGACCCAGTACTTC,CASSQGGETQYF
few,TRBJ1-1,TRBV5-1,-,TGCGCCAGCAGCTTGATTCCGGGGAACACTGAAGCTTTCTTT,CASSLIPGNTEAFF
few,TRBJ2-2,TRBV29-1,-,TGCAGCGTTTCGGAGAACACCGGGGAGCTGTTTTTT,CSVSENTGELFF
once,TRBJ1-2,TRBV15,-,TGTGCCACCAGCAGAGTGCGGGGTGCTGGTGGCTACACCTTC,CATSRVRGAGGYTF
few,TRBJ1-2,TRBV18,TRBD1,TGTGCCAGCTCACTCCAGGGGGCGGATAACTATGGCTACACCTTC,CASSLQGADNYGYTF
few,TRBJ1-1,TRBV23-1,-,TGCGCCAGCAGTCATCAAGAATGGTGGGGCACTGAAGCTTTCTTT,CASSHQEWWGTEAFF
few,TRBJ1-2,TRBV6-5,-,TGTGCCTCGCAGGAGGGCAGATCTAACTATGGCTACACCTTC,CASQEGRSNYGYTF
-,TRBJ2-7,TRBV5-4,-,TGTGCCAGCAGCTCCACCGACAGAAGCTACGAGCAGTACTTC,CASSSTDRSYEQYF
-,TRBJ1-2,TRBV6-5,-,TGTGCCAGCAGTTACTTTAGTGACAGGCCCCGCAGCTACACCTTC,CASSYFSDRPRSYTF
few,TRBJ1-1,TRBV5-1,-,TGCGCCAGCAGCTCGGGTCGACAACTGAACACTGAAGCTTTCTTT,CASSSGRQLNTEAFF
-,TRBJ1-2,TRBV6-6,TRBD1,TGTGCCAGCAGTGACCTACTTGACAGGGGTTTTGGCTACACCTTC,CASSDLLDRGFGYTF
-,TRBJ1-1,TRBV18,-,TGTGCCAGCTCACTCGCAGTTATGAACACTGAAGCTTTCTTT,CASSLAVMNTEAFF
-,TRBJ1-1,TRBV7-9,-,TGTGCCAGCAGCTTATACAGGGACTTAGCAGCTTTCTTT,CASSLYRDLAAFF
-,TRBJ2-3,TRBV7-6,-,TGTGCCAGCAGCCGGACGCCCCTTCTTAGCACAGATACGCAGTATTTT,CASSRTPLLSTDTQYF